Included here is one TCR beta chain sequence, with context. Authors' processing steps: Researchers report that nucleated cell counts were estimated from reference gene primer amplification. The method was immunoSEQ multiplex PCR; TCRdb's version includes in-frame clones alone and lacks a portion of them. Clonal size and the V and J genes are those of that table, whereas D and trimming came from the DNA. Among approximately 280,000 clones listed, about 88% were seen once. This sample stems from a study of blood T cell repertoires in COVID-19. V lost 2 bases to trimming and J lost 4 bases; unmatched junction nucleotides: 13. There are 18 residues in the CDR3. Germline V gene sequence: CDR1 MDHEN, CDR2 SYDVKM.

Source material: peripheral blood. The sequence derives from an older woman with acute or convalescent COVID-19. V is TRBV28 and J is TRBJ2-5, with 10 bases lining up with TRBD2. CDR3 protein: CASSLTGSLGLAVETQYF. The CDR3 bases are TGTGCCAGCAGTTTAACCGGGAGTCTTGGACTAGCGGTAGAGACCCAGTACTTC.